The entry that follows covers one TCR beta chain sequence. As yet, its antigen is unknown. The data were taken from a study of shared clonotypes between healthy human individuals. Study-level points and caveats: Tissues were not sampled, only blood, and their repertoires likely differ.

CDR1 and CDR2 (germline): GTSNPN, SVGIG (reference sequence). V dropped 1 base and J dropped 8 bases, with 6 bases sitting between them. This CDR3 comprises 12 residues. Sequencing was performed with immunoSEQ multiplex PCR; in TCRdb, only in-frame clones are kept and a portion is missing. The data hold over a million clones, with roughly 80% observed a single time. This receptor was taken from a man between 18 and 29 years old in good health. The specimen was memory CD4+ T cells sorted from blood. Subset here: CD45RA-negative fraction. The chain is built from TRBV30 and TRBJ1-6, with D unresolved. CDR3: CAWSDRDSPLHF. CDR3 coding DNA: TGTGCCTGGAGTGATAGGGATTCACCCCTCCACTTT.